Listed here is a single T cell receptor (beta chain). Other DNA sequences in this specimen translate into the identical CDR3. V was shortened by 3 bases and J by 3 bases, with 6 bases between the two germline ends. In germline, CDR1 is MNHEY, CDR2 SMNVEV (reference sequence). The CDR3 extends over 12 amino acids. This sample was included in a study of shared clonotypes between healthy human individuals. Sequencing was performed with immunoSEQ multiplex PCR; in TCRdb, only in-frame clones are kept and a portion is missing. The sample shows about 700,000 clones, about 91% of them seen only once. CD45RO-negative, CCR7-selected cells formed the naive CD8 fraction, which excluded terminally differentiated effector memory CD45RA+ cells.

Material for sequencing was naive CD8+ T cells sorted from blood. The source of this sequence is a man younger than 40 in good health. This rearrangement joins TRBV27 to TRBJ2-7; no clear D. The CDR3: CASSFPGYEQYF. CDR3 coding DNA: TGTGCCAGCAGTTTTCCCGGCTACGAGCAGTACTTC.